What follows describes a single T cell receptor (beta chain). Antigen unknown. The sample belongs to a study of cytomegalovirus exposure and HLA in healthy donors. Study results and caveats: In a later analysis, DRB1 alleles had the most associated TCRs; HLA-C alleles the fewest. Most likely, a cluster of highly shared sequence variants arose as a sequencing artifact.

The CDR3 is 14 amino acids. CDR1 is SGHAT and CDR2 is FQNNGV in the germline V gene. J gave up 2 bases and V 5 bases, and 4 bases lay outside the gene matches. 60 Vbeta and 13 Jbeta primers were used in PCR. Generated by immunoSEQ multiplex PCR, the TCRdb table keeps only in-frame clones and is missing some. The profile shows around 130,000 clones, 75% to 85% of them singletons. The sequenced sample was PBMCs. V and J are TRBV11-2 and TRBJ2-7; TRBD1 aligns across 9 bases. This clonotype was obtained from a woman in her thirties or forties in good health and CMV-seropositive. DNA of the CDR3: TGTGCCAGCAGCCCCGGGACAGGGCCCTACGAGCAGTACTTC. It specifies CASSPGTGPYEQYF.